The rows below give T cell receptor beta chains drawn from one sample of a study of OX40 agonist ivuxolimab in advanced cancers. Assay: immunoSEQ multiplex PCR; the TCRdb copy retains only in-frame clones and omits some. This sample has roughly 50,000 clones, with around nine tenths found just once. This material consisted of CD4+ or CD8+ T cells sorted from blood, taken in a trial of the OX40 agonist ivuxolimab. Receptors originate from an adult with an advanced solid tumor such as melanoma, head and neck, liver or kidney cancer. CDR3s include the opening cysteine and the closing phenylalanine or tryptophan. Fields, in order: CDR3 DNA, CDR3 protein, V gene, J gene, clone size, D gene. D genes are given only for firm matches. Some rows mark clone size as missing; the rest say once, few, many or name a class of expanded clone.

TGTGCCAGCAGCGTAGAGGGTGAGGTCCGCCGGGGCTACGAGCAGTACTTC	CASSVEGEVRRGYEQYF	TRBV9	TRBJ2-7	NA	NA
TGTGCCAGCTCACCGGACGGGACTAGCGGGATTCGTGAGCAGTTCTTC	CASSPDGTSGIREQFF	TRBV18	TRBJ2-1	NA	TRBD2
TGTGCCAGCAGTTACTCAGGGAATTCACCCCTCCACTTT	CASSYSGNSPLHF	TRBV6-5	TRBJ1-6	few	NA
TGTGCCAGTAGTATTTACGGACTAGCGGGGGGGCCTAATGAGCAGTTCTTC	CASSIYGLAGGPNEQFF	TRBV19	TRBJ2-1	NA	TRBD2
TGCGCCAGCAGTGGGGCGGGGGGGTACAATGAGCAGTTCTTC	CASSGAGGYNEQFF	TRBV10-2	TRBJ2-1	NA	TRBD2
TGTGCCAGCAGTATGAGCGGGGGGGCCGTAGAGCAGTTCTTC	CASSMSGGAVEQFF	TRBV6-5	TRBJ2-1	once	TRBD2
TGTGCCAGCAGCCCAAACAGGGATTCCAGGGGGCAGTTCTTC	CASSPNRDSRGQFF	TRBV7-7	TRBJ2-1	medium-sized	NA
TGTGCCAGCAGACCCAGGACAGGAAACTATGGCTACACCTTC	CASRPRTGNYGYTF	TRBV6-5	TRBJ1-2	NA	TRBD1
TGTGCCGGCAGCTTAAACAGGGGGTACCAAGAGACCCAGTACTTC	CAGSLNRGYQETQYF	TRBV11-2	TRBJ2-5	NA	TRBD1
TGCAGCGTTACAGGGGGCGGTTACTATGGCTACACCTTC	CSVTGGGYYGYTF	TRBV29-1	TRBJ1-2	NA	TRBD1
TGTGCCAGTAGCCGCCTTCCGGGAGGCAATGAGCAGTTCTTC	CASSRLPGGNEQFF	TRBV19	TRBJ2-1	NA	TRBD2
TGTGCCAGCAGTTTACGAGACAGGCTCCTCACCTTC	CASSLRDRLLTF	TRBV27	TRBJ1-2	few	NA
TGTGCCAGCAGCTTGGCAACCTCGGTGTATGGCTACACCTTC	CASSLATSVYGYTF	TRBV5-6	TRBJ1-2	few	NA
TGTGCCAGCAGCCAAGCGGCCCAGGGGGCGGGAAACACTGAAGCTTTCTTT	CASSQAAQGAGNTEAFF	TRBV4-2	TRBJ1-1	NA	TRBD1
TGTGCTAGTGGTTTGGGCCAAAACAGGGCCGGTGGCTACACCTTC	CASGLGQNRAGGYTF	TRBV12-5	TRBJ1-2	NA	NA
TGTGCCAGCAGTGTAAGGACAGGAGCCTCCTACGAGCAGTACTTC	CASSVRTGASYEQYF	TRBV27	TRBJ2-7	NA	TRBD1
TGCGCCAGCAGCTTGACGGCGGGGCTCTACAATGAGCAGTTCTTC	CASSLTAGLYNEQFF	TRBV5-1	TRBJ2-1	NA	NA
TGTGCCAGCAGCGTAGGACGCGGACAGCAGAACACTGAAGCTTTCTTT	CASSVGRGQQNTEAFF	TRBV9	TRBJ1-1	NA	NA
TGCGCCAGCAGTGAGGCGGGGCTTATTGATCAGCCCCAGCATTTT	CASSEAGLIDQPQHF	TRBV10-2	TRBJ1-5	NA	NA
TGTGCCAGCAGCGTAGATGGCAGGGACACAGATACGCAGTATTTT	CASSVDGRDTDTQYF	TRBV9	TRBJ2-3	NA	NA
TGTGCCAGCAGATCCGACAGTTACAATGAGCAGTTCTTC	CASRSDSYNEQFF	TRBV5-4	TRBJ2-1	few	NA
TGTGCCAGCAGTTACTCGGGACTTGATGGCTACACCTTC	CASSYSGLDGYTF	TRBV6-6	TRBJ1-2	NA	NA
TGTGCCAGCAGCTTAGAACTAGCCACAGATACGCAGTATTTT	CASSLELATDTQYF	TRBV7-2	TRBJ2-3	few	NA
TGTGCCAGCAGCTTTTTAAGGGGTCCTGCCGGGGAGCTGTTTTTT	CASSFLRGPAGELFF	TRBV7-9	TRBJ2-2	NA	NA
TGTGCCAGCAGGACAGAGTCCTACGAGCAGTACTTC	CASRTESYEQYF	TRBV6-5	TRBJ2-7	NA	NA
TGTGCCAGTAGTATAGAGGCTAGCGGGACCACCTACGAGCAGTACTTC	CASSIEASGTTYEQYF	TRBV19	TRBJ2-7	NA	TRBD2
TGTGCCAGCAGCCCCCGGGACAGGGGCAATGAGCAGTTCTTC	CASSPRDRGNEQFF	TRBV11-1	TRBJ2-1	NA	TRBD1